Following are 10 T cell receptor beta chains from one sample sequenced in a study of early T cells in non-severe SARS-CoV-2 infection. TCRdb ran MiXCR on the 5' RACE reads and lists one entry per CDR3 protein. The table shows under 60,000 distinct CDR3 sequences, with roughly 8% occurring only once. The source material was whole blood. These receptors all stem from an adult who was a healthcare worker with PCR-confirmed SARS-CoV-2 infection or an uninfected control (not recorded which).

This clonotype came up a few times. The CDR3 loop is CSARDPGQSYGYTF. The CDR3 DNA sequence: TGCAGTGCTAGAGATCCGGGACAGAGCTATGGCTACACCTTC. J is TRBJ1-2 and V is TRBV20-1, with 7 bases identical to TRBD1. Germline CDR1 reads DFQATT; CDR2 reads SNEGSKA (reference sequence). With 0 bases clipped from V and 4 bases from J, the junction kept 5 bases outside the gene matches. This CDR3 comprises 14 residues.

This clonotype occurred many times. The gene calls are TRBV6-1 and TRBJ2-1; D not certain. The CDR3 spans 11 residues. Trimming pared 7 bases from V and 4 bases from J, leaving 5 bases between. The germline CDR1 and CDR2 sequences are MNHNS and SASEGT. This CDR3 reads CASIDYNEQFF. CDR3 sequence (DNA): TGTGCCAGCATTGATTACAATGAGCAGTTCTTC.

The rearrangement joins TRBV4-1 to TRBJ2-1, with 11 bases aligning to TRBD2. This CDR3 is built from 15 residues. The germline V gene has CDR1 MGHRA and CDR2 YSYEKL. V trimming: 3 bases; J trimming: 8 bases; junction bases outside the gene matches: 6. The CDR3 coding sequence is TGCGCCAGCAGCCAGCAACTAGCGGGAGTGGATGAGCAGTTCTTC. Amino acid sequence: CASSQQLAGVDEQFF.

This clonotype has just one count. V is TRBV30 and J is TRBJ2-3; D unclear. V dropped 0 bases and J dropped 0 bases, with 7 bases sitting between them. The CDR3 has 14 amino acids. CDR1 is GTSNPN, CDR2 SVGIG, per germline (reference sequence). The DNA of the CDR3 is TGTGCCTGGAGTGTACTCGGAAGCACAGATACGCAGTATTTT. This translates into CAWSVLGSTDTQYF.

This clonotype was counted many times. The rearrangement joins TRBV18 to TRBJ1-5, with D tentatively TRBD1 (5 bases). The germline V and J ends were trimmed by 3 bases and 2 bases, with 14 bases remaining between them. Germline V gene lookup returns CDR1 KGHSH and CDR2 LQKENI. This CDR3 comprises 16 residues. The CDR3 DNA follows: TGTGCCAGCTCACCGGCCGGGGGAGGCGGCAATCAGCCCCAGCATTTT. It encodes CASSPAGGGGNQPQHF.

The sample holds many counts of this clonotype. The chain couples TRBV9 to TRBJ2-1; D is tentatively TRBD1 or TRBD2 (7 bases each). Per the germline V gene, CDR1 is SGDLS and CDR2 is YYNGEE. The CDR3 runs to 13 residues. Trimming removed 2 bases at V and 8 bases at J, with 11 bases between. For the CDR3, the DNA is TGTGCCAGCAGCGTTTCAGGGGGGGATGAGCAGTTCTTC. Amino acid sequence: CASSVSGGDEQFF.

This clonotype was seen more than once but under ten times. The chain uses TRBV20-1 and TRBJ1-2; 9 nucleotides agree with TRBD1. V shed 6 bases, J shed 8 bases, and the junction held 10 bases outside the gene matches. CDR3 size: 13 residues. The germline V gene has CDR1 DFQATT and CDR2 SNEGSKA (reference sequence). This chain's CDR3 is CSATDTGGVGYTF. The CDR3 DNA follows: TGCAGTGCCACCGACACAGGGGGCGTCGGCTACACCTTC.

This chain links TRBV7-9 with TRBJ1-2, with D unclear. V was clipped by 8 bases and J by 2 bases, with 12 bases between them. The CDR3 loop spans 13 amino acids. Per the germline V gene, CDR1 is SEHNR and CDR2 is FQNEAQ (reference sequence). DNA of the CDR3: TGTGCCAGCGTCAGCATCCTAAACTATGGCTACACCTTC. Protein product: CASVSILNYGYTF.

This clonotype came up a few times. The chain combines TRBV29-1 with TRBJ2-1; possible D gene TRBD1, 5 bases. Germline CDR1 and CDR2: SQVTM and ANQGSEA. The CDR3 is made up of 13 amino acids. Trimming shortened V by 8 bases and J by 3 bases, and 14 bases separated the two germline ends. In DNA, the CDR3 is TGCAGCTCTTGGCAGGGAATCTACAATGAGCAGTTCTTC. Translating it yields CSSWQGIYNEQFF.

This clonotype was seen a handful of times. The V and J genes are TRBV6-5 and TRBJ2-7; D might be TRBD2 (6 bases). Trimming removed 2 bases from V and 4 bases from J, with 12 bases in between. The germline CDR1 and CDR2 sequences are MNHEY and SVGAGI. The CDR3 loop spans 14 amino acids. The CDR3 DNA sequence: TGTGCCAGCAGTTACGGGGGGAGTAAGTACGAGCAGTACTTC. It is translated as CASSYGGSKYEQYF.